The T cell receptor (beta chain) under discussion was sequenced for a study of cytomegalovirus exposure and HLA in healthy donors. On this clone itself: Its target is not known.

In the PCR, 60 Vbeta and 13 Jbeta primers were used. Sequencing was performed with immunoSEQ multiplex PCR; in TCRdb, only in-frame clones are kept and a portion is missing. This table has roughly 200,000 clones, 75% to 85% appearing once. Study-wide points: V segments that were indistinguishable, TRBV6-2 and TRBV6-3 among them, were omitted from analysis. Specificity for CMV antigens was confirmed in vitro for a few of the CMV-associated chains. The dataset shows that most TCR sequences were rare, while some public TCRs occurred in many donors.

CDR3 length: 14 amino acids. The V end was cut by 4 bases, the J end by 1 base, with 9 bases between. Germline lookup yields CDR1 SGDLS and CDR2 YYNGEE. The chain links TRBV9 to TRBJ2-1, with unresolved D. The sequencing sample was made of PBMCs. The sequence derives from a woman aged 25 to 39 in good health and CMV-seropositive. CDR3 sequence (DNA): TGTGCCAGCAGCAGTGGCGGTTCCTACAATGAGCAGTTCTTC. This gives the protein CASSSGGSYNEQFF.